This T cell receptor beta chain was obtained from a study of cytomegalovirus exposure and HLA in healthy donors. J was trimmed by 8 bases and V by 5 bases; bases with no gene match: 8. Per the germline V gene, CDR1 is SGHDN and CDR2 is FVKESK. CDR3 length: 16 amino acids. Concerning this clone: Its matching antigen is unknown.

General study points: The classifier reportedly diagnosed cytomegalovirus status with high sensitivity and specificity. Researchers counted roughly 150 TCR beta chains as cytomegalovirus-associated. According to a subsequent analysis, TCR clusters identified in the first cohort showed a tendency to co-occur across the roughly 120 validation repertoires.

Clones were sequenced by immunoSEQ multiplex PCR, and TCRdb holds only the in-frame ones, with some missing. The top ten hold about 2.2% of the sample, which has tens of thousands of clones, approximately 91% seen once. This chain joins TRBV14 and TRBJ2-1; TRBD2 matches 14 bases. This sequence was found in a man in his thirties or forties in good health and CMV-seronegative. The sample comprised PBMCs. CDR3 protein: CASSKVGTSGGYEQFF. The CDR3 DNA is TGTGCCAGCAGCAAAGTGGGGACTAGCGGGGGATATGAGCAGTTCTTC.